Presented here are 28 T cell receptor beta chains from one specimen sequenced in a study of response to subunit inactivated influenza vaccine (dated 2018 in TCRdb). The library was prepared using RT-PCR. TCRdb names Illumina HiSeq 2500 as the instrument used. The raw public data were reprocessed by TCRdb itself: fastp quality trimming at Q25, MiXCR clonotype calling, in-frame beta chains only. Each CDR3 protein gets just one entry, which takes the most common genes and DNA from the rows behind it. The sample data list roughly 500,000 distinct CDR3 sequences, and 15% to 20% of these were observed just once. The ten biggest clones cover 3% of the sample. The sequences come from CD4+ T cells sorted from PBMCs, collected 23 to 25 months after vaccination. Receptors were obtained from a man in his fifties or sixties who received an inactivated influenza vaccine. Donor details come from another sample of the same person, matched by shared clones.

This clonotype was recorded at least ten times. V gene TRBV5-1 combines with J gene TRBJ2-7; D is perhaps TRBD1 (6 bases). The CDR3 totals 16 residues. The V end lost 4 bases, the J end lost 3 bases, and 20 bases lay between the germline ends. Germline assignment: CDR1 SGHRS and CDR2 YFSETQ. The CDR3 protein is CASSPDLGRGDYEQYF. The CDR3 nucleotides are TGCGCCAGCAGCCCGGATCTCGGCAGGGGAGACTACGAGCAGTACTTC.

The J gene is TRBJ2-7, the V gene TRBV15; the D is unclear. Trimming left V 4 bases short and J 5 bases short, with 15 bases between. Looked up from germline, CDR1 is LNHNV and CDR2 is YYDKDF (reference sequence). The length of the CDR3 is 14 residues. The CDR3 reads CATSTASGFDEQYF. Here the CDR3 DNA reads TGTGCCACCAGCACAGCCTCGGGTTTCGACGAGCAGTACTTC.

The J gene is TRBJ2-7, the V gene TRBV5-1; D tentatively fits TRBD1 or TRBD2 (5 bases each). The germline gives CDR1 SGHRS, CDR2 YFSETQ. The CDR3 runs 13 residues. The V end lost 3 bases, the J end lost 6 bases, and 13 bases lay between the germline ends. The CDR3 DNA reads as TGCGCCAGCAGCTCCGGGACGGTCGTCGAGCAGTACTTC. Its protein product is CASSSGTVVEQYF.

This clonotype was counted many times. This chain uses TRBV29-1 with TRBJ2-1; the D is unclear. Looked up from germline, CDR1 is SQVTM and CDR2 is ANQGSEA. The CDR3 contains 12 residues. With 8 bases removed from V and 8 bases from J, the gap between germline ends came to 16 bases. The CDR3 spells CSTRPQRDEQFF. The CDR3 DNA reads TGCAGCACCCGGCCTCAACGGGATGAGCAGTTCTTC.

This clonotype has just a few counts. The V gene is TRBV7-9, the J gene TRBJ2-5; D is uncertain. The V end was cut by 3 bases, the J end by 3 bases, with 14 bases between. From germline, CDR1 is SEHNR and CDR2 FQNEAQ (reference sequence). The CDR3 runs 15 residues. The DNA for the CDR3 is TGTGCCAGCAGCTTTCTCAGCAGGAGTGAAGAGACCCAGTACTTC. As protein: CASSFLSRSEETQYF. The complete variable domain, with remaining parts taken from reference TRBV7-9 and TRBJ2-5, reads DTGVSQNPRHKITKRGQNVTFRCDPISEHNRLYWYRQTLGQGPEFLTYFQNEAQLEKSRLLSDRFSAERPKGSFSTLEIQRTEQGDSAMYLCASSFLSRSEETQYFGPGTRLLVL.

Only a few counts were recorded for this clonotype. The chain links TRBV28 to TRBJ1-5; perhaps TRBD1 as D (5 bases). V lost 6 bases to trimming and J lost 7 bases, with 13 bases between them. Germline V gene data show CDR1 as MDHEN and CDR2 as SYDVKM. The CDR3 covers 13 residues. The CDR3 DNA sequence: TGTGCCAGCAGGGTCCAGGGTCCCCAGCCCCAGCATTTT. Amino acids: CASRVQGPQPQHF.

The CDR3 region has the DNA TGTGCCAGCAGCCGAAGTCCGGGACAGGGGAGCGAGCAGTACTTC. The encoded protein is CASSRSPGQGSEQYF. This sequence joins TRBV4-2 and TRBJ2-7; the match to TRBD1 covers 10 bases. This CDR3 comprises 15 residues. The germline V gene has CDR1 LGHNA and CDR2 YNFKEQ. The junction had 9 bases not matched to a gene; V was cut back by 4 bases and J by 6 bases.

A few counts support this clonotype. The chain employs TRBV6-2 or TRBV6-3 and TRBJ2-1; a possible D gene is TRBD1 (6 bases). CDR1 is MNHEY and CDR2 is SVGEGT in the germline V gene. This CDR3 spans 14 amino acids. Trimming took 5 bases from V and 6 from J, leaving 14 bases between them. The chain's CDR3 is CASSPLAGVNEQFF. The CDR3 DNA reads as TGTGCCAGCAGTCCACTGGCAGGGGTCAATGAGCAGTTCTTC.

This clonotype has at least ten counts. The chain employs TRBV7-2 and TRBJ2-7, with 11 bases that match TRBD2. Trimming cost V 3 bases and J 4 bases; bases outside gene matches: 5. Germline V gives CDR1 SGHTA, CDR2 FQGNSA. The length of the CDR3 is 15 residues. The CDR3: CASSLRGTSGYEQYF. The CDR3 nucleotides read TGTGCCAGCAGCTTGAGGGGGACTAGCGGTTACGAGCAGTACTTC.

The chain combines TRBV20-1 with TRBJ1-4; 7 nucleotides line up with TRBD1. The CDR3 is 14 amino acids. Germline loops: CDR1 DFQATT, CDR2 SNEGSKA (reference sequence). Losses at the gene ends were 5 bases for V and 4 bases for J; bases not matched to a gene: 7. The chain's CDR3 is CSAGKQGNNEKLFF. The CDR3 DNA follows: TGCAGTGCTGGAAAACAGGGGAATAATGAAAAACTGTTTTTT.

This chain uses TRBV20-1 with TRBJ2-3, with 8 nucleotides matching TRBD2. The CDR3 contains 15 residues. In germline, CDR1 is DFQATT, CDR2 SNEGSKA (reference sequence). V was pared by 0 bases and J by 8 bases, with 10 bases of the junction left unmatched. In DNA, the CDR3 is TGCAGTGCTAGAGATCAGCGGGGGACGTTGGGTACGCAGTATTTT. Translating it yields CSARDQRGTLGTQYF.

The CDR3 reads CASSQEYRGANVLTF. The CDR3 DNA follows: TGTGCCAGCAGCCAAGAGTACCGTGGGGCCAACGTCCTGACTTTC. The chain joins TRBV14 to TRBJ2-6; D is undetermined. The CDR3 length is 15 residues. Germline CDR1 SGHDN, CDR2 FVKESK. Trimming stripped 0 bases from V and 3 bases from J, with 6 bases between.

The genes are TRBV29-1 and TRBJ1-2, with D tentatively TRBD1 (5 bases). The germline V gene encodes CDR1 SQVTM and CDR2 ANQGSEA. This CDR3 is built from 11 residues. Between the trimmed V and J ends, which lost 7 bases and 6 bases, there was a span of 12 bases. The CDR3 coding sequence is TGCAGCGCTACCGGGACCAATGGCTACACCTTC. Protein sequence: CSATGTNGYTF.

This clonotype was observed a few times. The chain links TRBV6-5 to TRBJ2-2; 8 bases agree with TRBD1. Losses at the gene ends were 0 bases for V and 5 bases for J; bases not matched to a gene: 2. This CDR3 region has 15 residues. Germline CDR1 is MNHEY and CDR2 is SVGAGI. Here the CDR3 reads CASSYSRTGTGELFF. The CDR3 DNA sequence: TGTGCCAGCAGTTACTCCCGGACAGGGACCGGGGAGCTGTTTTTT.

The chain uses TRBV19 and TRBJ1-5; D is possibly TRBD1 (6 bases). This CDR3 spans 14 amino acids. Germline CDR1 is LNHDA and CDR2 is SQIVND (reference sequence). The V gene lost 2 bases and the J gene lost 3 bases, with 8 bases spanning the gap. The DNA for the CDR3 is TGTGCCAGTAGTATAACAGGGATCAATCAGCCCCAGCATTTT. Translating gives CASSITGINQPQHF.

This chain links TRBV5-1 with TRBJ2-7; D may be TRBD1 (5 bases). Germline V CDR1 and CDR2: SGHRS, YFSETQ. V dropped 6 bases and J dropped 5 bases, with 9 bases sitting between them. The CDR3 runs to 11 residues. CDR3 sequence (DNA): TGCGCCAGCACCCAGGGTGACGAGCAGTACTTC. It is translated as CASTQGDEQYF.

This clonotype has just a few counts. V is TRBV7-3 and J is TRBJ2-5; D is perhaps TRBD1 (5 bases). The germline V gene has CDR1 SGHTA and CDR2 FQGTGA. CDR3 length equals 14 residues. V gave up 5 bases and J gave up 7 bases, with 17 bases separating them. CDR3 nucleotide sequence: TGTGCCAGCAGCGTTTATCAGGGTTCTGGGACCCAGTACTTC. Amino acids: CASSVYQGSGTQYF.

This clonotype was counted a few times. The V gene is TRBV4-2, the J gene TRBJ2-1, with 12 bases matching TRBD2. Per germline, CDR1 LGHNA and CDR2 YNFKEQ. V lost 0 bases and J lost 1; bases outside the gene matches: 7. The CDR3 covers 19 residues. The CDR3, as DNA: TGTGCCAGCAGCCAAGAGGGACTAGCGGGCGGGTTTTCCTACAATGAGCAGTTCTTC. Its protein product is CASSQEGLAGGFSYNEQFF.

V gene TRBV5-1 combines with J gene TRBJ2-7; D gene unclear. CDR3 length equals 13 residues. Trimming pared 3 bases from V and 4 bases from J, leaving 11 bases between. From germline, CDR1 is SGHRS and CDR2 YFSETQ. The CDR3 DNA reads TGCGCCAGCAGCTCCTTAGGAGAGTACGAGCAGTACTTC. Translated: CASSSLGEYEQYF.

The J gene is TRBJ2-1, the V gene TRBV3-1; 8 positions agree with TRBD2. Germline V CDR1 and CDR2: LGHDT, YNNKEL (reference sequence). J gave up 0 bases and V 4 bases, and 11 bases lay outside the gene matches. The CDR3 is made up of 18 amino acids. DNA for the CDR3: TGTGCCAGCAGCCGGGGGGGCACTAGCGGTAGCTCCTACAATGAGCAGTTCTTC. This gives the protein CASSRGGTSGSSYNEQFF.

The table lists this clonotype with many counts. The rearrangement links TRBV5-1 to TRBJ2-2; D possibly corresponds to TRBD1 (5 bases). CDR1 is SGHRS, CDR2 YFSETQ, per germline. The CDR3 spans 14 residues. V was pared by 3 bases and J by 3 bases, with 9 bases between. The chain's CDR3 is CASSSGWDTGELFF. CDR3 DNA sequence: TGCGCCAGCAGCTCAGGGTGGGACACCGGGGAGCTGTTTTTT.

The chain is built from TRBV6-1 and TRBJ1-4, with D tentatively TRBD1 (6 bases). Trimming removed 7 bases from V and 5 bases from J, with 14 bases in between. The CDR3 runs 14 residues. Germline lookup yields CDR1 MNHNS and CDR2 SASEGT. Here the CDR3 reads CASTGGASNEKLFF. The DNA of the CDR3 is TGTGCCAGCACTGGGGGCGCCTCGAATGAAAAACTGTTTTTT.

There are a few counts of this clonotype. The chain uses TRBV15 and TRBJ1-4; TRBD1 aligns across 8 bases. CDR1 is LNHNV and CDR2 is YYDKDF in the germline V gene (reference sequence). This CDR3 is 14 amino acids long. Trimming cost V 2 bases and J 10 bases; bases outside gene matches: 6. CDR3 residues: CATSRSGQEAKLFF. The DNA of the CDR3 is TGTGCCACCAGCAGATCGGGACAGGAGGCAAAACTGTTTTTT. The full variable domain, in which reference TRBV15 and TRBJ1-4 provide the parts outside the CDR3, is DAMVIQNPRYQVTQFGKPVTLSCSQTLNHNVMYWYQQKSSQAPKLLFHYYDKDFNNEADTPDNFQSRRPNTSFCFLDIRSPGLGDTAMYLCATSRSGQEAKLFFGSGTQLSVL.

This clonotype came up a few times. This chain links TRBV10-3 with TRBJ2-3; 9 nucleotides line up with TRBD2. Germline values: CDR1 ENHRY, CDR2 SYGVKD. The CDR3 loop spans 17 amino acids. Losses at the gene ends were 6 bases for V and 5 bases for J; bases not matched to a gene: 15. Here the CDR3 DNA reads TGTGCCATCAGCGACCCTTCCCGCGGGGGGGTTGGAGATACGCAGTATTTT. The encoded protein is CAISDPSRGGVGDTQYF.

V usage is TRBV20-1 and J usage is TRBJ1-1, with D perhaps matching TRBD1 (5 bases). The CDR3 contains 15 residues. Trimming pared 0 bases from V and 4 bases from J, leaving 15 bases between. Germline V gene data show CDR1 as DFQATT and CDR2 as SNEGSKA (reference sequence). The CDR3 here is CSARDNYGGTTEAFF. The CDR3 DNA reads TGCAGTGCTAGAGATAACTACGGGGGGACCACTGAAGCTTTCTTT.

This clonotype was picked up many times. The chain carries TRBV7-2 and TRBJ2-5, with TRBD2 as a possible D gene (6 bases). CDR1 is SGHTA, CDR2 FQGNSA, per germline. V was shortened by 5 bases and J by 1 base, with 17 bases between the two germline ends. This CDR3 region has 16 residues. The CDR3 coding sequence is TGTGCCAGCAGCCTGCGGGGCAATAGCGGCCAAGAGACCCAGTACTTC. Translation gives CASSLRGNSGQETQYF.

The chain couples TRBV18 to TRBJ2-3, with D possibly TRBD2 on 7 matching bases. The V gene lost 5 bases and the J gene lost 5 bases, with 17 bases spanning the gap. Germline V gives CDR1 KGHSH, CDR2 LQKENI. This CDR3 has 15 amino acids. As DNA, the CDR3 is TGTGCCAGCTCAACCAGTTTCGGGGGGCAAGATACGCAGTATTTT. It is translated as CASSTSFGGQDTQYF.

CDR3 DNA sequence: TGTGCCAGCAGCCGCCAGGATTGGACCCAGTACTTC. Translating it yields CASSRQDWTQYF. The V call is TRBV3-1, the J call TRBJ2-5; D unresolved. In germline, CDR1 is LGHDT, CDR2 YNNKEL (reference sequence). This CDR3 has 12 amino acids. Trimming shortened V by 4 bases and J by 7 bases, and 10 bases separated the two germline ends.